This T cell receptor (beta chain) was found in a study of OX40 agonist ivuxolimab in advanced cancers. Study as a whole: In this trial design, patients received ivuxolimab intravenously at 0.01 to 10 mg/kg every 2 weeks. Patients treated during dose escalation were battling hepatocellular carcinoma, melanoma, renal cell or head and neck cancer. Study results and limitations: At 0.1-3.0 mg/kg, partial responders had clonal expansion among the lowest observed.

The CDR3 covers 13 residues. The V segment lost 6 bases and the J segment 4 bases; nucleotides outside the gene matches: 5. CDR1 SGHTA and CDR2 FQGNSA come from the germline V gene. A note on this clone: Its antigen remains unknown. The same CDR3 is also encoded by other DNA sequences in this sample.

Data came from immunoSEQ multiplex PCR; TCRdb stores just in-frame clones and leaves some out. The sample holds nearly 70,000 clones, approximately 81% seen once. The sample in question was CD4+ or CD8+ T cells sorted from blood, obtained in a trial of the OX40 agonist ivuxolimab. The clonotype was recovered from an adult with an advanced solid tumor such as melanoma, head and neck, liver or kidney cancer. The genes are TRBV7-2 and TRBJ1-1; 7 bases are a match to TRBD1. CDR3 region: CASRGAGGTEAFF. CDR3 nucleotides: TGTGCCAGCAGGGGGGCAGGGGGCACTGAAGCTTTCTTT.